The 11 T cell receptor beta chains below all came from one sample that was sequenced in a study of CD8+ T cells in alopecia areata. Investigators isolated RNA and reverse transcribed it into cDNA to act as the sequencing template. Generated by immunoSEQ multiplex PCR, the TCRdb table keeps only in-frame clones and is missing some. In the table there are more than 200,000 clones, 55% to 70% of which are singletons. The sample's treatment: oral pan-JAK inhibitor, 5-10 mg twice daily. The sequencing here drew on CD4+ T cells sorted from blood, taken at week 4, from a patient treated with tofacitinib. Every receptor here comes from a human donor with alopecia areata.

This clone was seen only once. V and J are TRBV29-1 and TRBJ1-2; 8 bases fit TRBD1. The CDR3 loop spans 14 amino acids. V shed 6 bases, J shed 4 bases, and the junction held 10 bases outside the gene matches. Germline V gene lookup returns CDR1 SQVTM and CDR2 ANQGSEA. The CDR3 nucleotides read TGCAGCGTGGGAGGTGGACAGGGCCTCTATGGCTACACCTTC. Protein sequence: CSVGGGQGLYGYTF.

The V and J genes are TRBV7-9 and TRBJ2-2; unclear D gene. The CDR3 is made up of 15 amino acids. Per the germline V gene, CDR1 is SEHNR and CDR2 is FQNEAQ (reference sequence). V was trimmed by 1 base and J by 4 bases, leaving 10 bases between them. DNA of the CDR3: TGTGCCAGCAGCTTAGGAGGCGTTACCACCGGGGAGCTGTTTTTT. Protein: CASSLGGVTTGELFF.

This clone appeared a few times. This chain connects TRBV2 to TRBJ1-6, with no clear D. CDR3 length equals 11 residues. Trimming removed 3 bases at V and 17 bases at J, with 11 bases between. Germline V lookup: CDR1 SNHLY, CDR2 FYNNEI. CDR3 in amino acids: CASSDGSGVHF. CDR3 in DNA: TGTGCCAGCAGTGACGGTTCTGGTGTCCACTTT.

The chain couples TRBV6-1 to TRBJ1-6; 7 nucleotides agree with TRBD1. V trimming: 7 bases; J trimming: 4 bases; junction bases outside the gene matches: 7. Germline V gives CDR1 MNHNS, CDR2 SASEGT. The CDR3 spans 15 residues. Written as DNA, the CDR3 is TGTGCCAGCATTCCGGGACAGCCGTATAATTCACCCCTCCACTTT. Protein: CASIPGQPYNSPLHF.

The chain employs TRBV29-1 and TRBJ2-4, with D perhaps given as TRBD1 or TRBD2 (5 bases each). There are 15 residues in the CDR3. Germline values: CDR1 SQVTM, CDR2 ANQGSEA. V was cut by 6 bases and J by 2 bases, with 17 bases left in between. CDR3 protein: CSVLPGGNTKNIQYF. The CDR3 nucleotides are TGCAGCGTCCTCCCTGGGGGTAATACCAAAAACATTCAGTACTTC.

For this clone: Other DNA sequences of this sample code for an identical CDR3. This chain links TRBV27 with TRBJ1-2; no clear D gene. CDR1 and CDR2 (germline): MNHEY, SMNVEV (reference sequence). The germline V and J ends were trimmed by 2 bases and 8 bases, with 9 bases remaining between them. This CDR3 has 12 residues. The chain's CDR3 is CASSLAGYGYTF. The CDR3, as DNA: TGTGCCAGCAGTTTAGCGGGGTACGGCTACACCTTC.

This clone is medium-sized. The chain has TRBV23-1 and TRBJ2-3, with TRBD2 identical over 16 bases. TRBV23-1 is an ORF for which the function is uncertain. The CDR3 contains 21 residues. Trimming at V came to 2 bases and at J to 0 bases, leaving 11 bases not matched to a gene. The CDR3 region is CASSQLIPGLAGGPSTDTQYF. Here the CDR3 DNA reads TGCGCCAGCAGTCAACTTATTCCGGGACTAGCGGGGGGGCCTAGCACAGATACGCAGTATTTT.

The V and J genes are TRBV5-1 and TRBJ2-1; D is unresolved. The CDR3 totals 14 residues. Germline CDR1 is SGHRS and CDR2 is YFSETQ. V was cut by 4 bases and J by 0 bases, with 8 bases left in between. The chain's CDR3 is CASSETSSYNEQFF. DNA of the CDR3: TGCGCCAGCAGCGAGACCAGCTCCTACAATGAGCAGTTCTTC.

Worth noting for this clone: Other DNA sequences in this specimen translate into the identical CDR3. The chain employs TRBV30 and TRBJ1-4; 8 nucleotides match TRBD1. CDR3 length: 14 amino acids. Germline V CDR1 and CDR2: GTSNPN, SVGIG (reference sequence). Germline trimming cut 0 bases from V and 8 bases from J; bases unmatched to any gene: 5. The CDR3: CAWSVQGAGEKLFF. CDR3 DNA: TGTGCCTGGAGTGTGCAGGGGGCCGGGGAAAAACTGTTTTTT.

The rearrangement joins TRBV15 to TRBJ2-4; D is perhaps TRBD1 or TRBD2 (6 bases each). The V gene's germline CDR1 is LNHNV and CDR2 YYDKDF (reference sequence). The length of the CDR3 is 13 residues. The V gene lost 0 bases and the J gene lost 12 bases, with 12 bases spanning the gap. The CDR3 coding sequence is TGTGCCACCAGCAGAGATAGGAGGGGGGCTCAGTACTTC. Translating gives CATSRDRRGAQYF.

The genes are TRBV7-6 and TRBJ2-1, with 9 bases fitting TRBD1. V was pared by 5 bases and J by 6 bases, with 11 bases of the junction left unmatched. There are 16 residues in the CDR3. Per the germline V gene, CDR1 is SGHVS and CDR2 is FNYEAQ. CDR3 amino acids: CASSLGGDRVVNEQFF. The CDR3 DNA reads as TGTGCCAGCAGCCTAGGGGGGGACAGGGTTGTCAATGAGCAGTTCTTC. Full variable domain (remainder filled in from reference TRBV7-6 and TRBJ2-1): GAGVSQSPRYKVTKRGQDVALRCDPISGHVSLYWYRQALGQGPEFLTYFNYEAQQDKSGLPNDRFSAERPEGSISTLTIQRTEQRDSAMYRCASSLGGDRVVNEQFFGPGTRLTVL.